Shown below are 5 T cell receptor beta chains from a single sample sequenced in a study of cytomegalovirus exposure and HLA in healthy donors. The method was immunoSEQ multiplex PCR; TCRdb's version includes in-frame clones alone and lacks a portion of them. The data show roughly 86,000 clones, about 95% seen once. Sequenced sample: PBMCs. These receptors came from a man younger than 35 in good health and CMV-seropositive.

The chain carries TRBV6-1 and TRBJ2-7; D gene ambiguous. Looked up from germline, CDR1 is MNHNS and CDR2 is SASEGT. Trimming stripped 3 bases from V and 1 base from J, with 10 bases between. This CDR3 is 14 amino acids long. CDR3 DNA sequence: TGTGCCAGCAGTGAGTCGAGGCGGTCCTACGAGCAGTACTTC. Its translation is CASSESRRSYEQYF.

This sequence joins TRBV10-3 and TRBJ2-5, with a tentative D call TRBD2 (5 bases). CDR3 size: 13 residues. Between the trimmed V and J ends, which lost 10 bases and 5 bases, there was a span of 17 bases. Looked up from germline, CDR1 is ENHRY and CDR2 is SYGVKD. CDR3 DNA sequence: TGTGCCACTACGAGAACTAGACTGGAGACCCAGTACTTC. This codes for CATTRTRLETQYF.

The CDR3 is CASSQRQSSEAGNTIYF. CDR3 DNA: TGTGCCAGCTCACAAAGACAGAGCTCCGAGGCTGGAAACACCATATATTTT. The V call is TRBV18, the J call TRBJ1-3; TRBD1 might be the D (5 bases). CDR1 is KGHSH and CDR2 is LQKENI in the germline V gene. The CDR3 runs to 17 residues. V lost 4 bases and J 2 bases, leaving 18 bases between the germline ends.

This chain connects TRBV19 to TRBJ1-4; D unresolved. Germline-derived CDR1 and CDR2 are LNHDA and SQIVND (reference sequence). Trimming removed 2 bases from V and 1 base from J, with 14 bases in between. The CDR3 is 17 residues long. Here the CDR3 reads CASSIYPSTRTNEKLFF. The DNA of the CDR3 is TGTGCCAGTAGTATATATCCTAGCACTCGAACTAATGAAAAACTGTTTTTT. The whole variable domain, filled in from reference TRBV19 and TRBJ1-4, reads DGGITQSPKYLFRKEGQNVTLSCEQNLNHDAMYWYRQDPGQGLRLIYYSQIVNDFQKGDIAEGYSVSREKKESFPLTVTSAQKNPTAFYLCASSIYPSTRTNEKLFFGSGTQLSVL.

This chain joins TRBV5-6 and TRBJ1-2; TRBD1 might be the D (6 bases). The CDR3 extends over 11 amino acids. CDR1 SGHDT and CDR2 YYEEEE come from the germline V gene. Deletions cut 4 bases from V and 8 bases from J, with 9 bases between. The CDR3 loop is CASSQGQGYTF. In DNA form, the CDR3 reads TGTGCCAGCAGCCAAGGACAGGGCTACACCTTC.